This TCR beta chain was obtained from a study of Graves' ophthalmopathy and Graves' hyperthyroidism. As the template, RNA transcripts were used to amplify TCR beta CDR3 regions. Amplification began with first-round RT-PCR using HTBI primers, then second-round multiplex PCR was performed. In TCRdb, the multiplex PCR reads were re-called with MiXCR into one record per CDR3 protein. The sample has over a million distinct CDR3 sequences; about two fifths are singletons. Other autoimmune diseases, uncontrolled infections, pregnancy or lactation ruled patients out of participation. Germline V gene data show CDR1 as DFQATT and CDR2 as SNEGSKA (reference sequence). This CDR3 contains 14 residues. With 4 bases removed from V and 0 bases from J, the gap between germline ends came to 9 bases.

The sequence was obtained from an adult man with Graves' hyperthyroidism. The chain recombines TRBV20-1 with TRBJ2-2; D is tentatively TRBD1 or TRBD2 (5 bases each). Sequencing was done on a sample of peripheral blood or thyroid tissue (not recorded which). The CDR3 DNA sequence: TGCAGTGCTACCCAGGGAGCGAACACCGGGGAGCTGTTTTTT. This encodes CSATQGANTGELFF.